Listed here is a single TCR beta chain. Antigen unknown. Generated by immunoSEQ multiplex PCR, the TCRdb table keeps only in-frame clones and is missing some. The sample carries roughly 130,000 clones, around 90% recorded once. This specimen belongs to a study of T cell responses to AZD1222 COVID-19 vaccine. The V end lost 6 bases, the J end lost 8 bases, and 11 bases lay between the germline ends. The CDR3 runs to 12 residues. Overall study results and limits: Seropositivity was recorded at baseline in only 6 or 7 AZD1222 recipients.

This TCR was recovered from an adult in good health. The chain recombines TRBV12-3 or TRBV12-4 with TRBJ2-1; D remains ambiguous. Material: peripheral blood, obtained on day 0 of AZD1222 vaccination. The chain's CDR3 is CASSLLTHEQFF. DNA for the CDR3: TGTGCCAGCAGCCTCCTCACCCATGAGCAGTTCTTC.